This T cell receptor beta chain stems from a study of cytomegalovirus exposure and HLA in healthy donors. This clone has just one count. V lost 0 bases and J lost 7; bases outside the gene matches: 2. This CDR3 is 13 amino acids long. CDR1 SGHDT and CDR2 YYEEEE come from the germline V gene. The primer mix had 60 Vbeta and 13 Jbeta primers. Some clones are missing from TCRdb's copy, which holds only in-frame ones; the method was immunoSEQ multiplex PCR. The table has around 190,000 clones, around 77% seen once. This sequence joins TRBV5-6 and TRBJ2-3, with 7 positions matching TRBD1. The sample was PBMCs. The receptor comes from a woman in her thirties in good health and CMV-seronegative. The chain's CDR3 is CASSLAGGHTQYF. In DNA form, the CDR3 reads TGTGCCAGCAGCTTGGCAGGGGGACATACGCAGTATTTT.